The 30 T cell receptor beta chains presented below share a single source sample, sequenced in a study of T cell therapy after organ transplantation. Time point here: 4-8 weeks after completion of therapy. The table came from immunoSEQ multiplex PCR; TCRdb's copy has only in-frame clones and leaves some out. The sample carries almost 20,000 clones, about four fifths recorded once. Their specific antigens are unknown. The material was CD8+ T cells from blood, obtained after autologous CMV-specific T cell therapy. These receptors were taken from a human patient who had received a solid organ transplant and had CMV disease. Some of the T cells might come from the graft donor.

This clone was found once. V gene TRBV27 combines with J gene TRBJ2-7; 7 nucleotides match TRBD1. The CDR3 is made up of 15 amino acids. With V trimmed by 0 bases and J by 4 bases, 6 bases remained unmatched. The V gene's germline CDR1 is MNHEY and CDR2 SMNVEV (reference sequence). CDR3 sequence: CASSLSAGGTYEQYF. The CDR3 DNA reads as TGTGCCAGCAGTTTATCAGCAGGGGGTACGTACGAGCAGTACTTC.

The chain is built from TRBV7-6 and TRBJ2-3; 7 positions agree with TRBD2. The V segment lost 2 bases and the J segment 2 bases; nucleotides outside the gene matches: 10. CDR3 length: 17 amino acids. Germline lookup yields CDR1 SGHVS and CDR2 FNYEAQ. The CDR3 loop is CASSLTGLAASTDTQYF. The CDR3 nucleotides read TGTGCCAGCAGCTTAACAGGCCTAGCGGCCTCCACAGATACGCAGTATTTT. Variable domain in full (rest from reference TRBV7-6 and TRBJ2-3): GAGVSQSPRYKVTKRGQDVALRCDPISGHVSLYWYRQALGQGPEFLTYFNYEAQQDKSGLPNDRFSAERPEGSISTLTIQRTEQRDSAMYRCASSLTGLAASTDTQYFGPGTRLTVL.

This rearrangement joins TRBV2 to TRBJ1-1, with TRBD1 matching 11 bases. The CDR3 spans 16 residues. Germline V gives CDR1 SNHLY, CDR2 FYNNEI. The J segment lost 1 base and the V segment lost 4 bases, leaving 5 bases of the junction unmatched. The CDR3 sequence: CASSGGTGGTNTEAFF. The CDR3 DNA follows: TGTGCCAGCAGTGGGGGGACAGGGGGAACGAACACTGAAGCTTTCTTT.

The rearrangement links TRBV14 to TRBJ1-2; D is uncertain. CDR1 and CDR2 from the germline V gene are SGHDN and FVKESK. The CDR3 consists of 15 residues. Trimming left V 3 bases short and J 0 bases short, with 11 bases between. In DNA form, the CDR3 reads TGTGCCAGCAGCCAGACCGGTCTAGCTAACTATGGCTACACCTTC. Encoded protein: CASSQTGLANYGYTF.

The rearrangement uses TRBV10-1 and TRBJ2-1; D is perhaps TRBD2 (5 bases). The CDR3 has 15 amino acids. CDR1 and CDR2 from the germline V gene are WNHNN and SYGVQD (reference sequence). V was clipped by 6 bases and J by 2 bases, with 14 bases between them. CDR3: CASSPVSEPYNEQFF. For the CDR3, the DNA is TGCGCCAGCAGCCCTGTTAGCGAGCCCTACAATGAGCAGTTCTTC.

This sequence joins TRBV27 and TRBJ2-7; 10 positions agree with TRBD1. Germline CDR1 reads MNHEY; CDR2 reads SMNVEV (reference sequence). There are 14 residues in the CDR3. J was trimmed by 3 bases and V by 6 bases; bases with no gene match: 5. The CDR3 spells CASSRTGGIYEQYF. The CDR3, as DNA: TGTGCCAGCAGCCGGACAGGGGGGATCTACGAGCAGTACTTC.

The chain combines TRBV5-4 with TRBJ2-5; 10 bases agree with TRBD1. Looked up from germline, CDR1 is SGHNT and CDR2 is YYREEE (reference sequence). The CDR3 contains 16 residues. The V gene end was trimmed by 0 bases and the J gene end by 9 bases; junction bases not matched to a gene: 11. CDR3 residues: CASSLGTTGGVVSQYF. CDR3 sequence (DNA): TGTGCCAGCAGCTTGGGAACGACAGGGGGCGTTGTGTCCCAGTACTTC. Full variable domain (rest looked up from reference TRBV5-4 and TRBJ2-5): ETGVTQSPTHLIKTRGQQVTLRCSSQSGHNTVSWYQQALGQGPQFIFQYYREEENGRGNFPPRFSGLQFPNYSSELNVNALELDDSALYLCASSLGTTGGVVSQYFGPGTRLLVL.

The V call is TRBV6-1, the J call TRBJ1-2, with unresolved D. Germline V gives CDR1 MNHNS, CDR2 SASEGT. The CDR3 spans 13 residues. Trimming left V 10 bases short and J 4 bases short, with 16 bases between. The CDR3 DNA sequence: TGTGCCATCAAGGCGGGGAGCCGCTATGGCTACACCTTC. Its protein is CAIKAGSRYGYTF.

The genes are TRBV19 and TRBJ2-7, with D tentatively TRBD1 (5 bases). Deletions cut 8 bases from V and 7 bases from J, with 12 bases between. CDR1 LNHDA and CDR2 SQIVND come from the germline V gene (reference sequence). This CDR3 comprises 11 residues. The CDR3 loop is CASLGVGEQYF. The CDR3 DNA follows: TGTGCCAGTTTAGGGGTTGGTGAGCAGTACTTC.

This rearrangement joins TRBV29-1 to TRBJ2-3, with 9 bases that match TRBD1. Germline loops: CDR1 SQVTM, CDR2 ANQGSEA. V was pared by 6 bases and J by 0 bases, with 4 bases of the junction left unmatched. CDR3 length: 14 amino acids. CDR3 nucleotide sequence: TGCAGCGTGGGGACAGGGTCGAGCACAGATACGCAGTATTTT. This sequence encodes CSVGTGSSTDTQYF.

The rearrangement joins TRBV6-1 to TRBJ1-2, with D hard to call. V was shortened by 6 bases and J by 2 bases, with 7 bases between the two germline ends. Germline V gene sequence: CDR1 MNHNS, CDR2 SASEGT. The CDR3 is made up of 12 amino acids. CDR3 DNA sequence: TGTGCCAGCAGGGGCTTAAACTATGGCTACACCTTC. Translating gives CASRGLNYGYTF.

This chain links TRBV4-2 with TRBJ2-7; TRBD1 aligns across 10 bases. CDR1 and CDR2 from the germline V gene are LGHNA and YNFKEQ. V lost 1 base and J lost 3; bases outside the gene matches: 6. The CDR3 is 16 amino acids. CDR3: CASSQAATGGFYEQYF. CDR3 nucleotide sequence: TGTGCCAGCAGCCAAGCGGCGACAGGGGGCTTCTACGAGCAGTACTTC.

The chain combines TRBV6-5 with TRBJ2-4, with D perhaps being TRBD1 or TRBD2 (5 bases each). Germline V gene lookup returns CDR1 MNHEY and CDR2 SVGAGI. Trimming stripped 2 bases from V and 1 base from J, with 12 bases between. CDR3 length equals 16 residues. CDR3: CASSYGTPAAKNIQYF. DNA of the CDR3: TGTGCCAGCAGTTACGGGACCCCGGCGGCCAAAAACATTCAGTACTTC.

The V call is TRBV19, the J call TRBJ2-1, with D possibly matching TRBD2 (6 bases). Deletions cut 3 bases from V and 9 bases from J, with 15 bases between. The CDR3 extends over 14 amino acids. Per the germline V gene, CDR1 is LNHDA and CDR2 is SQIVND (reference sequence). The CDR3 DNA reads TGTGCCAGTAGTATTAATGGGGGGTTTGTTGAGCAGTTCTTC. Amino acids: CASSINGGFVEQFF.

The chain uses TRBV4-2 and TRBJ2-3, with 13 bases lining up with TRBD2. Unmatched junction bases numbered 1, after V lost 0 bases and J lost 4 bases. The germline CDR1 and CDR2 sequences are LGHNA and YNFKEQ. The CDR3 runs to 16 residues. CDR3 bases: TGTGCCAGCAGCCAAGACGGGACTAGCGGGGCAGATACGCAGTATTTT. Amino acid sequence: CASSQDGTSGADTQYF.

This chain uses TRBV27 with TRBJ1-2; TRBD1 might be the D (6 bases). CDR1 MNHEY and CDR2 SMNVEV come from the germline V gene (reference sequence). The CDR3 is 13 residues long. Between the trimmed V and J ends, which lost 6 bases and 7 bases, there was a span of 15 bases. The CDR3 region is CASSLQGTGGYTF. The CDR3 DNA reads as TGTGCCAGCAGCCTACAGGGAACCGGTGGCTACACCTTC.

The chain couples TRBV13 to TRBJ2-7, with TRBD1 matching over 9 bases. CDR3 length: 15 amino acids. CDR1 and CDR2 (germline): PRHDT, FYEKMQ (reference sequence). Trimming at V came to 4 bases and at J to 3 bases, leaving 7 bases not matched to a gene. DNA for the CDR3: TGTGCCAGCAGCTGGGCGGGACAGGGTCTCTACGAGCAGTACTTC. It specifies CASSWAGQGLYEQYF. The variable domain in full, completed from reference TRBV13 and TRBJ2-7, reads AAGVIQSPRHLIKEKRETATLKCYPIPRHDTVYWYQQGPGQDPQFLISFYEKMQSDKGSIPDRFSAQQFSDYHSELNMSSLELGDSALYFCASSWAGQGLYEQYFGPGTRLTVT.

This rearrangement joins TRBV25-1 to TRBJ1-5; D unclear. V lost 1 base and J 5 bases, leaving 12 bases between the germline ends. CDR1 is MGHDK, CDR2 SYGVNS, per germline. The CDR3 extends over 15 amino acids. The CDR3 nucleotides are TGTGCCAGCAGTGAATCTGGAGAACTGGATCAGCCCCAGCATTTT. Its translation: CASSESGELDQPQHF. Complete variable domain (other parts from reference TRBV25-1 and TRBJ1-5): EADIYQTPRYLVIGTGKKITLECSQTMGHDKMYWYQQDPGMELHLIHYSYGVNSTEKGDLSSESTVSRIRTEHFPLTLESARPSHTSQYLCASSESGELDQPQHFGDGTRLSIL.

This clone was recorded a few times. The gene calls are TRBV9 and TRBJ2-7; D is uncertain. This CDR3 comprises 13 residues. Trimming stripped 4 bases from V and 3 bases from J, with 11 bases between. Germline V gene lookup returns CDR1 SGDLS and CDR2 YYNGEE. Here the CDR3 DNA reads TGTGCCAGCAGCCCTGACGGCTTCTACGAGCAGTACTTC. This sequence encodes CASSPDGFYEQYF.

The chain uses TRBV6-1 and TRBJ2-4; unclear D gene. Germline V gene lookup returns CDR1 MNHNS and CDR2 SASEGT. The CDR3 is made up of 13 amino acids. Trimming shortened V by 5 bases and J by 5 bases, and 10 bases separated the two germline ends. This CDR3 reads CASSNQNENIQYF. The CDR3 DNA follows: TGTGCCAGCAGTAATCAGAACGAAAACATTCAGTACTTC.

V and J are TRBV27 and TRBJ1-6; TRBD1 agrees at 11 bases. Germline lookup yields CDR1 MNHEY and CDR2 SMNVEV (reference sequence). The J segment lost 5 bases and the V segment lost 3 bases, leaving 3 bases of the junction unmatched. The CDR3 is 16 amino acids. CDR3 protein: CASSFLGQGDNSPLHF. In DNA form, the CDR3 reads TGTGCCAGCAGTTTCCTGGGACAGGGGGATAATTCACCCCTCCACTTT.

This clone was observed a single time. V is TRBV4-1 and J is TRBJ2-7; D perhaps matches TRBD2 (6 bases). Germline CDR1 reads MGHRA; CDR2 reads YSYEKL. The V and J ends lost 0 bases and 0 bases respectively, with 15 bases between them. The CDR3 has 17 residues. The CDR3 DNA reads TGCGCCAGCAGCCAAGATAGTCCTAGCGCTAGCTCCTACGAGCAGTACTTC. Amino acid sequence: CASSQDSPSASSYEQYF.

This chain links TRBV7-9 with TRBJ2-1; 9 bases are a match to TRBD2. V shed 4 bases, J shed 8 bases, and the junction held 15 bases outside the gene matches. Germline-derived CDR1 and CDR2 are SEHNR and FQNEAQ (reference sequence). This CDR3 has 17 residues. CDR3 protein: CASSSSGGRQFWDEQFF. The CDR3, as DNA: TGTGCCAGCAGCTCCAGCGGGGGGCGACAGTTTTGGGATGAGCAGTTCTTC.

V usage is TRBV9 and J usage is TRBJ2-7; D remains unclear. The CDR3 has 13 amino acids. CDR1 and CDR2 from the germline V gene are SGDLS and YYNGEE. V was cut by 0 bases and J by 7 bases, with 11 bases left in between. CDR3: CASSVDTLGEQYF. The CDR3 region has the DNA TGTGCCAGCAGCGTAGATACCCTTGGGGAGCAGTACTTC.

The chain combines TRBV19 with TRBJ2-7; perhaps TRBD1 as D (6 bases). V was clipped by 4 bases and J by 0 bases, with 10 bases between them. The CDR3 runs 14 residues. The germline V gene encodes CDR1 LNHDA and CDR2 SQIVND (reference sequence). CDR3 in DNA: TGTGCCAGTAGTAGAGGACAGAGCTCCTACGAGCAGTACTTC. Amino acid sequence: CASSRGQSSYEQYF.

This rearrangement joins TRBV11-1 to TRBJ2-2; D uncertain. Germline V gives CDR1 SGHAT, CDR2 FQDESV (reference sequence). V lost 4 bases, J lost 5 bases, and 14 bases lay in between. This CDR3 has 15 amino acids. The CDR3 coding sequence is TGTGCCAGCAGCTACACAGAGCAGTGGACCGGGGAGCTGTTTTTT. Its protein product is CASSYTEQWTGELFF.

The chain employs TRBV7-9 and TRBJ2-3; no reliable D call. V was pared by 5 bases and J by 3 bases, with 9 bases between. CDR1 and CDR2 (germline): SEHNR, FQNEAQ (reference sequence). This CDR3 is 13 amino acids long. CDR3 bases: TGTGCCAGCAGCGACGACGTTACAGATACGCAGTATTTT. Amino acids: CASSDDVTDTQYF.

V and J are TRBV4-1 and TRBJ2-7; no reliable D call. V lost 3 bases and J lost 0, with 18 bases in between. CDR3 length equals 17 residues. Germline CDR1 MGHRA, CDR2 YSYEKL. CDR3 bases: TGCGCCAGCAGCCATGTCATTACTTCGACCAGCTCCTACGAGCAGTACTTC. This sequence encodes CASSHVITSTSSYEQYF.

The chain employs TRBV7-9 and TRBJ2-1, with D uncertain. Germline CDR1 reads SEHNR; CDR2 reads FQNEAQ (reference sequence). Between the trimmed V and J ends, which lost 5 bases and 5 bases, there was a span of 4 bases. The CDR3 is 11 amino acids. The CDR3 sequence: CASSLDNEQFF. The CDR3 coding sequence is TGTGCCAGCAGCCTGGACAATGAGCAGTTCTTC.

V gene TRBV27 combines with J gene TRBJ2-1; D is unclear. Germline CDR1 reads MNHEY; CDR2 reads SMNVEV (reference sequence). The CDR3 is 13 amino acids. V was shortened by 7 bases and J by 7 bases, with 14 bases between the two germline ends. CDR3 in DNA: TGTGCCAGCACCCCTCCCAACCTAAATGAGCAGTTCTTC. This encodes CASTPPNLNEQFF.